This T cell receptor (beta chain) emerged from a study of T cell responses to AZD1222 COVID-19 vaccine. Study results and caveats: Across spike, vaccine-associated CD4 TCRs were found, dominant at 160-218 and 743-854.

There are 14 residues in the CDR3. The ends were cut back, 6 bases at V and 3 bases at J, with 15 bases in the middle. Germline V gene sequence: CDR1 MNHEY, CDR2 SVGEGT. In regard to this clone: Its cognate antigen is unknown.

Profiling relied on immunoSEQ multiplex PCR, and the TCRdb table lists in-frame clones only, not all of them. The sample includes about 88,000 clones, about nine tenths of them seen just once. The rearrangement links TRBV6-2 or TRBV6-3 to TRBJ2-7, with D perhaps being TRBD1 or TRBD2 (6 bases each). The receptor was isolated from an adult who received the AZD1222 COVID-19 vaccine. The source was peripheral blood, collected 28 days after the second AZD1222 dose. The chain's CDR3 is CASSVVRGDYEQYF. CDR3 DNA sequence: TGTGCCAGCAGCGTCGTGAGGGGGGACTACGAGCAGTACTTC.